This note documents a single T cell receptor beta chain sequence. The authors' processing: Scientists estimated how many nucleated cells there were by amplifying reference gene primers. Here immunoSEQ multiplex PCR was the method, and the copy in TCRdb shows in-frame clones only, minus some. V and J calls and clone size follow that table, whereas D and trimming were derived from the DNA. The profile covers about 140,000 clones, with about 77% appearing a single time and roughly 9% taken by the ten largest. This sample stems from a study of blood T cell repertoires in COVID-19. Looking at the study overall: Material from acute and convalescent COVID-19 was sourced from the United States, Italy and Spain. In each case, the material was cDNA or gDNA derived from T cells, B-cell-depleted T cells, or PBMCs.

From germline, CDR1 is MDHEN and CDR2 SYDVKM. V lost 6 bases to trimming and J lost 2 bases, with 14 bases between them. The CDR3 has 15 residues. The chain combines TRBV28 with TRBJ1-3, with D perhaps TRBD1 (6 bases). The sequenced sample was peripheral blood. This clonotype originated in a woman between 50 and 59 years old with active or convalescent COVID-19. The chain's CDR3 is CASSPPAGAGNTIYF. The CDR3 DNA follows: TGTGCCAGCAGCCCTCCCGCAGGGGCTGGAAACACCATATATTTT.